The 15 T cell receptor beta chains listed next were all sequenced from one sample in a study of CD8 T cells in ankylosing spondylitis. TCRdb reprocessed the 5' RACE reads with MiXCR, giving one entry per CDR3 protein. The sample shows under 300,000 distinct CDR3 sequences, about 11% of them seen only once. The sample was blood, either unsorted or a sorted T cell fraction (not recorded which). The receptors shown here come from a male donor with ankylosing spondylitis or in good health (not recorded which).

This clonotype has just a few counts. The chain uses TRBV12-3 or TRBV12-4 and TRBJ2-3; D tentatively reads TRBD1 or TRBD2 (5 bases each). The CDR3 is 14 residues long. V lost 6 bases to trimming and J lost 9 bases, with 19 bases between them. As DNA, the CDR3 is TGTGCCAGCAGCCTAGCAGGGTCCCTTGGGACGCAGTATTTT. Translating gives CASSLAGSLGTQYF.

This clonotype appeared a few times. The rearrangement links TRBV5-1 to TRBJ2-3; weak D call: TRBD1 (5 bases). The CDR3 runs 14 residues. CDR1 is SGHRS and CDR2 is YFSETQ in the germline V gene. V was clipped by 4 bases and J by 3 bases, with 12 bases between them. The CDR3 protein is CASSGRQWTDTQYF. The CDR3 coding sequence is TGCGCCAGCAGCGGACGACAGTGGACAGATACGCAGTATTTT. The variable domain in full, with the rest retrieved from reference TRBV5-1 and TRBJ2-3, is KAGVTQTPRYLIKTRGQQVTLSCSPISGHRSVSWYQQTPGQGLQFLFEYFSETQRNKGNFPGRFSGRQFSNSRSEMNVSTLELGDSALYLCASSGRQWTDTQYFGPGTRLTVL.

V and J are TRBV5-5 and TRBJ2-1, with unresolved D. Germline assignment: CDR1 SGHKS and CDR2 YYEKEE (reference sequence). The length of the CDR3 is 13 residues. V lost 2 bases to trimming and J lost 6 bases, with 9 bases between them. CDR3 in amino acids: CASSFSSRNEQFF. Here the CDR3 DNA reads TGTGCCAGCAGCTTTTCTTCCCGCAATGAGCAGTTCTTC.

This clonotype occurred many times. The V gene is TRBV4-1, the J gene TRBJ1-5; D is unclear. Germline V gene lookup returns CDR1 MGHRA and CDR2 YSYEKL. The CDR3 loop spans 14 amino acids. Trimming cost V 1 base and J 6 bases, with 10 bases left between them. CDR3 in amino acids: CASSQGGRAQPQHF. Written as DNA, the CDR3 is TGCGCCAGCAGCCAAGGAGGGCGGGCTCAGCCCCAGCATTTT.

This clonotype occurred many times. The rearrangement uses TRBV20-1 and TRBJ1-5; D is undetermined. Germline-derived CDR1 and CDR2 are DFQATT and SNEGSKA (reference sequence). The CDR3 runs to 10 residues. Trimming pared 5 bases from V and 4 bases from J, leaving 3 bases between. The CDR3 DNA sequence: TGCAGTGCTGGAAATCAGCCCCAGCATTTT. It encodes CSAGNQPQHF.

This clonotype has a count of ten or more. The chain is built from TRBV10-3 and TRBJ2-7; the match to TRBD2 covers 11 bases. The CDR3 covers 15 residues. CDR1 is ENHRY, CDR2 SYGVKD, per germline. The junction had 6 bases not matched to a gene; V was cut back by 5 bases and J by 3 bases. CDR3 in DNA: TGTGCCATCAGTCCCGGACTAGCGGGTTACTACGAGCAGTACTTC. It is translated as CAISPGLAGYYEQYF.

This clonotype was recorded at least ten times. The genes are TRBV12-3 or TRBV12-4 and TRBJ2-1; D is tentatively TRBD1 or TRBD2 (6 bases each). This CDR3 is 16 amino acids long. Between the trimmed V and J ends, which lost 6 bases and 6 bases, there was a span of 21 bases. This chain's CDR3 is CASSPMGGRRVNEQFF. Here the CDR3 DNA reads TGTGCCAGCAGCCCCATGGGGGGCCGACGGGTCAATGAGCAGTTCTTC.

This clonotype came up many times. The chain combines TRBV4-1 with TRBJ2-1, with unresolved D. From germline, CDR1 is MGHRA and CDR2 YSYEKL. The CDR3 contains 16 residues. V lost 3 bases and J 0 bases, leaving 12 bases between the germline ends. The CDR3 coding sequence is TGCGCCAGCAGCCACCCCAAAACAGACTCCTACAATGAGCAGTTCTTC. Amino acid sequence: CASSHPKTDSYNEQFF.

This clonotype was seen repeatedly, ten times or more. The chain joins TRBV12-3 or TRBV12-4 to TRBJ1-1; D remains ambiguous. This CDR3 is 12 amino acids long. Trimming pared 6 bases from V and 4 bases from J, leaving 9 bases between. CDR3 amino acids: CASRWEGTEAFF. The CDR3 nucleotides are TGTGCCAGCAGGTGGGAGGGCACTGAAGCTTTCTTT.

There are many counts of this clonotype. V usage is TRBV5-1 and J usage is TRBJ2-3; 8 bases agree with TRBD2. The CDR3 consists of 16 residues. After removal of 3 bases from V and 2 bases from J, the junction contained 8 bases not matched to a gene. The V gene's germline CDR1 is SGHRS and CDR2 YFSETQ. The CDR3 region is CASSSSPSGHTDTQYF. CDR3 nucleotides: TGCGCCAGCAGCTCTTCACCTAGCGGGCACACAGATACGCAGTATTTT.

The rearrangement uses TRBV11-1 and TRBJ2-7; a possible D gene is TRBD2 (6 bases). The CDR3 is made up of 14 amino acids. V was trimmed by 3 bases and J by 4 bases, leaving 13 bases between them. Germline assignment: CDR1 SGHAT and CDR2 FQDESV (reference sequence). The CDR3 coding sequence is TGTGCCAGCAGCTTCGGACCTGGGGGGTACGAGCAGTACTTC. This translates into CASSFGPGGYEQYF.

A few counts support this clonotype. The chain has TRBV14 and TRBJ1-4, with a weak D call TRBD1 (6 bases). V dropped 7 bases and J dropped 8 bases, with 14 bases sitting between them. The CDR3 covers 13 residues. CDR1 and CDR2 (germline): SGHDN, FVKESK. Here the CDR3 reads CASNRVHGEKLFF. The CDR3 DNA follows: TGTGCCAGCAACAGGGTTCACGGGGAAAAACTGTTTTTT.

J is TRBJ2-1 and V is TRBV29-1; 8 bases match TRBD2. CDR1 and CDR2 (germline): SQVTM, ANQGSEA. The trim removed 6 bases at V and 0 bases at J, leaving 7 bases unmatched. There are 15 residues in the CDR3. The CDR3 reads CSVPSGSSSYNEQFF. The DNA of the CDR3 is TGCAGCGTCCCTAGCGGGTCAAGCTCCTACAATGAGCAGTTCTTC.

This clonotype came up many times. The rearrangement uses TRBV5-1 and TRBJ1-2; tentatively, D is TRBD1 (6 bases). This CDR3 comprises 15 residues. Between the trimmed V and J ends, which lost 2 bases and 5 bases, there was a span of 16 bases. The germline CDR1 and CDR2 sequences are SGHRS and YFSETQ. The DNA of the CDR3 is TGCGCCAGCAGCTTACATCCATGGGACATGTATGGCTACACCTTC. This sequence encodes CASSLHPWDMYGYTF.

This chain links TRBV6-6 with TRBJ1-5; no definite D call. CDR3 length equals 13 residues. The germline V gene encodes CDR1 MNHNY and CDR2 SVGAGI (reference sequence). Trimming removed 2 bases from V and 10 bases from J, with 12 bases in between. In DNA, the CDR3 is TGTGCCAGCAGTTACGGGAGTAGGGAACCCCAGCATTTT. Translation: CASSYGSREPQHF.